This TCR beta chain was found in a study of Ad26.COV2.S vaccination and SARS-CoV-2 variants. Study-level background: Dosing was one shot or two shots 56 days apart.

Whole-study findings and limits: Ad26.COV2.S recipients had broader spike-specific TCRs (P = 0.0014). With respect to non-spike TCR breadth, vaccine and placebo recipients were similar.

The repertoire was sequenced with immunoSEQ multiplex PCR; TCRdb's copy has only in-frame clones and lacks some. The sample records 200,000 to 250,000 clones, approximately 87% being singletons. The treatment here: some 19 received Ad26.COV2.S at low or high dose, single or two shots; several received placebo; per-sample allocation not given. Each sample was drawn 63 days after the first injection (of vaccine or placebo). The trim removed 0 bases at V and 3 bases at J, leaving 1 base unmatched. Germline assignment: CDR1 MNHEY and CDR2 SMNVEV (reference sequence). The CDR3 length is 15 residues. About this clone: Its cognate antigen is unknown.

This receptor was obtained from a person aged 18-65 years who received the Ad26.COV2.S COVID-19 vaccine or a placebo. This material consisted of peripheral blood, taken in a trial of Ad26.COV2.S vaccine versus placebo. The rearrangement joins TRBV27 to TRBJ2-7, with 11 bases aligning to TRBD1. The CDR3 loop is CASSLSGTGGYEQYF. The CDR3 region has the DNA TGTGCCAGCAGTTTATCCGGGACAGGGGGCTACGAGCAGTACTTC.